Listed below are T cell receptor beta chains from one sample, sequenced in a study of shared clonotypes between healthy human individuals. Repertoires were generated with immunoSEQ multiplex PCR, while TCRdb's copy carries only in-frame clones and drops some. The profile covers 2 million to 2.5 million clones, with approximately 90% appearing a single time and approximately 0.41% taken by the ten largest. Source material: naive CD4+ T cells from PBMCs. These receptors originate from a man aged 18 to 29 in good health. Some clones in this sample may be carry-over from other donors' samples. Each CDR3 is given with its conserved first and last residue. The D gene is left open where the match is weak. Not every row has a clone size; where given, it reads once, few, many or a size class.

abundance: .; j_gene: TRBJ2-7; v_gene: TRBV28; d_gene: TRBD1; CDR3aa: CASSPPGQGLSYEQYF; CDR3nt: TGTGCCAGCAGTCCCCCTGGACAGGGACTCTCCTACGAGCAGTACTTC
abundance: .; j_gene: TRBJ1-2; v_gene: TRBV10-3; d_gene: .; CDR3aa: CAISESIRVLPGTF; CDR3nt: TGTGCCATCAGTGAGTCGATCCGAGTCCTCCCGGGGACCTTC
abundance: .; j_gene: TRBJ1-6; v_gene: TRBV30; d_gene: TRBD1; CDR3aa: CAWRKQGRSYNSPLHF; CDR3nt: TGTGCCTGGAGGAAACAGGGGAGGTCCTATAATTCACCCCTCCACTTT
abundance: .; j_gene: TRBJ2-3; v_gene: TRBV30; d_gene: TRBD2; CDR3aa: CGLAGTDTQYF; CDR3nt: TGTGGGCTAGCGGGCACAGATACGCAGTATTTT
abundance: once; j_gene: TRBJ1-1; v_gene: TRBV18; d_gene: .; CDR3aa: CASSPGGSEAFF; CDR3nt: TGTGCCAGCTCACCAGGCGGATCTGAAGCTTTCTTT
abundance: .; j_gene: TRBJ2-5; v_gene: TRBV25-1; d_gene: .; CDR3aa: CASNMVGRDETQYF; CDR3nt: TGTGCCAGCAATATGGTGGGCAGGGACGAGACCCAGTACTTC
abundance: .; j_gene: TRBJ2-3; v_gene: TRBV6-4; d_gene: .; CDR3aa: CASSDSLGDTQYF; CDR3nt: TGTGCCAGCAGTGACTCCCTGGGAGATACGCAGTATTTT
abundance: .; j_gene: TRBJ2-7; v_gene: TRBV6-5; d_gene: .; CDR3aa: CASTGFDEQYF; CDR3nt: TGTGCCAGCACCGGATTTGACGAGCAGTACTTC
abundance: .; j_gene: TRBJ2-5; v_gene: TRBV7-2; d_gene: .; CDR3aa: CASSLGPIVGTQYF; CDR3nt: TGTGCCAGCAGCTTAGGACCAATCGTAGGGACCCAGTACTTC
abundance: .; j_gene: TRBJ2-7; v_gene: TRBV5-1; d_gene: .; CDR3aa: CASSLAFEEQYF; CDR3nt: TGCGCCAGCAGCTTGGCCTTTGAAGAGCAGTACTTC
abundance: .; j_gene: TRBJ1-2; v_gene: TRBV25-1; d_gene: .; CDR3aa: CASRGGELDRNYGYTF; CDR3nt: TGTGCCAGCAGGGGGGGGGAGCTGGACAGAAACTATGGCTACACCTTC
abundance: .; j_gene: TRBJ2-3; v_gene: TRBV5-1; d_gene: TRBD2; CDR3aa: CASSQPGLGADTQYF; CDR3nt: TGCGCCAGCAGCCAACCGGGACTAGGAGCAGATACGCAGTATTTT
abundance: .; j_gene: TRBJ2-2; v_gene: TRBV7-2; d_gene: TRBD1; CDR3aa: CASSLLGTEVAGELFF; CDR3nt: TGTGCCAGCAGCTTATTGGGGACAGAGGTCGCCGGGGAGCTGTTTTTT
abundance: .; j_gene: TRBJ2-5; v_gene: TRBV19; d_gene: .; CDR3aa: CASSGYGPIQETQYF; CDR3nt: TGTGCCAGTAGTGGTTATGGACCAATCCAAGAGACCCAGTACTTC
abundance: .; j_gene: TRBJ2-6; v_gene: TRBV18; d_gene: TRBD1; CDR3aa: CASSPTGTGIGANVLTF; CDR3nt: TGTGCCAGCTCACCAACCGGGACAGGGATAGGGGCCAACGTCCTGACTTTC
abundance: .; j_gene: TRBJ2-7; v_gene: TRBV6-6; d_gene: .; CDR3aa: CASSWGDRTYEQYF; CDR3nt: TGTGCCAGCAGTTGGGGGGACAGAACCTACGAGCAGTACTTC
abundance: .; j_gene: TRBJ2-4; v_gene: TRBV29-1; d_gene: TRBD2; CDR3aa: CSVQAGSNIQYF; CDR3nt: TGCAGCGTTCAAGCGGGATCAAACATTCAGTACTTC
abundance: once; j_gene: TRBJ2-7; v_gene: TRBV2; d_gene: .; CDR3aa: CASSDSPMPYF; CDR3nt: TGTGCCAGCAGTGACAGTCCTATGCCGTACTTC
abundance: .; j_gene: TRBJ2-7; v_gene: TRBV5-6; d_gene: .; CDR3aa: CASSWAGTFPYEQYF; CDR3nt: TGTGCCAGCAGCTGGGCCGGGACCTTTCCTTACGAGCAGTACTTC
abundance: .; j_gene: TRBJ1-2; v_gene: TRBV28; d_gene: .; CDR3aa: CASSLGAGGGYTF; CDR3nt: TGTGCCAGCAGTTTGGGGGCAGGAGGGGGCTACACCTTC
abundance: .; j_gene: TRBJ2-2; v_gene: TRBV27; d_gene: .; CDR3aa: CASSPGQGAGTGELFF; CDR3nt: TGTGCCAGCAGCCCCGGACAGGGAGCGGGGACCGGGGAGCTGTTTTTT
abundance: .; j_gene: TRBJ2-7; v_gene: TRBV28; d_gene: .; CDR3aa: CASSAGTTSRYEQYF; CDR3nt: TGTGCCAGCAGCGCCGGGACAACTAGCCGCTACGAGCAGTACTTC
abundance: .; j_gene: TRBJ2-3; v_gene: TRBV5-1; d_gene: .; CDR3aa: CASSLERGAEGTDTQYF; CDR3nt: TGCGCCAGCAGCTTGGAAAGAGGGGCTGAGGGCACAGATACGCAGTATTTT